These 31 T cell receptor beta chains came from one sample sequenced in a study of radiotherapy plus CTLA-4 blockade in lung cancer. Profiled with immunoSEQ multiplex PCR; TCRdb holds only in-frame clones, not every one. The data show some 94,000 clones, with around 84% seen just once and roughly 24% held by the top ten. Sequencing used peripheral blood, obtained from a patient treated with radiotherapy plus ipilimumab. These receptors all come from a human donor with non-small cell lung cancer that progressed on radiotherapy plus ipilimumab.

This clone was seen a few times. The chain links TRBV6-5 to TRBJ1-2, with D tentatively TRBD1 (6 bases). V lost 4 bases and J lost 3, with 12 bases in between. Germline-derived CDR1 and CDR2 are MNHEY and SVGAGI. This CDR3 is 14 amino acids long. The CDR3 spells CASSSLQGHYGYTF. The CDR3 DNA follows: TGTGCCAGCAGTTCTCTACAGGGACACTATGGCTACACCTTC.

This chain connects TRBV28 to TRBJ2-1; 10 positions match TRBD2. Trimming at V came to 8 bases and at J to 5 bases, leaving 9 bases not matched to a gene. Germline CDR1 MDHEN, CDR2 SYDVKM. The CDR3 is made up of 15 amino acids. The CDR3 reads CASPPGLAENNEQFF. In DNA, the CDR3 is TGTGCCAGCCCCCCCGGACTAGCGGAGAACAATGAGCAGTTCTTC.

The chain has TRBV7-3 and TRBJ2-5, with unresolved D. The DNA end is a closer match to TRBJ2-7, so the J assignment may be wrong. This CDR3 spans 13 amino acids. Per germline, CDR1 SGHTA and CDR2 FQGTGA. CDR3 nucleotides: TGTGCCAGCAGCTTAAACACGGGTGGCGAGCAGTACTTC. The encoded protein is CASSLNTGGEQYF.

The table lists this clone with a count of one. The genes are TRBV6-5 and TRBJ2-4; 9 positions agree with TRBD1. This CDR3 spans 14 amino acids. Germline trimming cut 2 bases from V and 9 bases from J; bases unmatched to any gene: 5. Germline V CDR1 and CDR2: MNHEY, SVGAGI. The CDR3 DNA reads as TGTGCCAGCAGTTACGGGGGACAGGGATCCATTCAGTACTTC. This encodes CASSYGGQGSIQYF.

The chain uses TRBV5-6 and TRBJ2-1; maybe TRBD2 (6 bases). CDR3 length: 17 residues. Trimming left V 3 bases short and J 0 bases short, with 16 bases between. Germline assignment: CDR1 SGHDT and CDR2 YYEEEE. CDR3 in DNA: TGTGCCAGCAGCTCCCCCGGGGGTCTCCTCTCCTACAATGAGCAGTTCTTC. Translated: CASSSPGGLLSYNEQFF.

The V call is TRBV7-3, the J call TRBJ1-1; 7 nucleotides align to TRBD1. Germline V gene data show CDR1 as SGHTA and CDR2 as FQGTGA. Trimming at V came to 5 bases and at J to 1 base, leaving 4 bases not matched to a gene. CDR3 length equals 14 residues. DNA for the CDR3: TGTGCCAGCAGCCTCGGACAGGCGAACACTGAAGCTTTCTTT. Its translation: CASSLGQANTEAFF.

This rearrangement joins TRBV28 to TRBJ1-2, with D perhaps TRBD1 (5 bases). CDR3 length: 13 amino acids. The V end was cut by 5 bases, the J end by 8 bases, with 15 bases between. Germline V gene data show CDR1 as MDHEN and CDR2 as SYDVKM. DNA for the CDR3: TGTGCCAGCAGTCCAGTGGGGGTATGGGGCTACACCTTC. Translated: CASSPVGVWGYTF.

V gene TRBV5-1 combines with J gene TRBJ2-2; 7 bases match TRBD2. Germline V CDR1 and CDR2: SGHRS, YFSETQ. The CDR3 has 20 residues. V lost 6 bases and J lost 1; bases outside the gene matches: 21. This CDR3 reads CASNSTNIMVLAENTGELFF. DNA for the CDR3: TGCGCCAGCAACTCAACTAATATAATGGTGCTAGCGGAGAACACCGGGGAGCTGTTTTTT.

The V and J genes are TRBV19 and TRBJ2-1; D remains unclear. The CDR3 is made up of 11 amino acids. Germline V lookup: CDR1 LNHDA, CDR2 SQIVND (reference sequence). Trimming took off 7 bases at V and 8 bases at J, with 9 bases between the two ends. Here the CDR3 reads CASTIWDEQFF. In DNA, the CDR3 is TGTGCCAGTACGATCTGGGATGAGCAGTTCTTC.

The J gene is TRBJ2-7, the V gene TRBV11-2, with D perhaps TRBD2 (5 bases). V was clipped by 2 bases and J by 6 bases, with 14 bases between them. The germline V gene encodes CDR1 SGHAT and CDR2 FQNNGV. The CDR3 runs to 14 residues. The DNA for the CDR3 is TGTGCCAGCAGCTTAAACGTGATTGCGGGCGAGCAGTACTTC. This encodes CASSLNVIAGEQYF.

CDR3 loop: CASGETVIYEQYF. For the CDR3, the DNA is TGTGCCAGCGGCGAGACAGTTATTTACGAGCAGTACTTC. This chain links TRBV6-6 with TRBJ2-7; the D gene is possibly TRBD1 (5 bases). V shed 8 bases and J shed 4 bases, with 15 bases lying between them. The CDR3 is 13 residues long. CDR1 and CDR2 from the germline V gene are MNHNY and SVGAGI (reference sequence).

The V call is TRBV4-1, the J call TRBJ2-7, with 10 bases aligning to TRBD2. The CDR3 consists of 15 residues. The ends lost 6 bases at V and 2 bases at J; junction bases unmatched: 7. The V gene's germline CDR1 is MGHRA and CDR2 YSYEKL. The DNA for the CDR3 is TGCGCCAGCAGAGCAGTTACTAGCGGGGCCTACGAGCAGTACTTC. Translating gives CASRAVTSGAYEQYF.

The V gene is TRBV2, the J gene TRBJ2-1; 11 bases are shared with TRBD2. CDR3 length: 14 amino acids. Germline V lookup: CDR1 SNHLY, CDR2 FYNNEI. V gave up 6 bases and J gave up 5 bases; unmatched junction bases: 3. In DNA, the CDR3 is TGTGCCAGCAGGGGGACTAGCGGAAACAATGAGCAGTTCTTC. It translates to CASRGTSGNNEQFF. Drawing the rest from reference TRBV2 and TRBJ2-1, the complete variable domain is EPEVTQTPSHQVTQMGQEVILRCVPISNHLYFYWYRQILGQKVEFLVSFYNNEISEKSEIFDDQFSVERPDGSNFTLKIRSTKLEDSAMYFCASRGTSGNNEQFFGPGTRLTVL.

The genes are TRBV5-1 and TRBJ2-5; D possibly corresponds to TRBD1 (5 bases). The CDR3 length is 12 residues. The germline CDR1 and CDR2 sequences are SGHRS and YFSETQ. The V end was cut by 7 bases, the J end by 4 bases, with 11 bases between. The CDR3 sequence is CASHQGAETQYF. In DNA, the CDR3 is TGCGCCAGCCATCAGGGCGCAGAGACCCAGTACTTC.

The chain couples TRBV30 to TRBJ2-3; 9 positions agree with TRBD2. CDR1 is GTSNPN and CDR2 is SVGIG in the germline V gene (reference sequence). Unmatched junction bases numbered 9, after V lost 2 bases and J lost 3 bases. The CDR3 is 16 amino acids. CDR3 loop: CAWSLHSGRETDTQYF. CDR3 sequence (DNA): TGTGCCTGGAGTTTGCATAGCGGGAGAGAAACAGATACGCAGTATTTT.

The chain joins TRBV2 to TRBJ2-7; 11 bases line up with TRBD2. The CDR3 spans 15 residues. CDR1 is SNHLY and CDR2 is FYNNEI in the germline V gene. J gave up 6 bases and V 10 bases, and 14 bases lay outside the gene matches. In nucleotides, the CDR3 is TGTGCCACAAAAGGTGGAACTAGCGGGAGCGGCGAGCAGTACTTC. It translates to CATKGGTSGSGEQYF.

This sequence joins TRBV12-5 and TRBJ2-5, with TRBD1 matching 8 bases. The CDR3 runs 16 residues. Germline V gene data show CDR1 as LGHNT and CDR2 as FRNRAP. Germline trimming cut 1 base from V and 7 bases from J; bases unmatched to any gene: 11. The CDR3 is CASGLAKDRAAGTQYF. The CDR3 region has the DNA TGTGCTAGTGGTTTGGCCAAGGACAGGGCTGCGGGGACCCAGTACTTC. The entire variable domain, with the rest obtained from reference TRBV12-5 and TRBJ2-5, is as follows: DARVTQTPRHKVTEMGQEVTMRCQPILGHNTVFWYRQTMMQGLELLAYFRNRAPLDDSGMPKDRFSAEMPDATLATLKIQPSEPRDSAVYFCASGLAKDRAAGTQYFGPGTRLLVL.

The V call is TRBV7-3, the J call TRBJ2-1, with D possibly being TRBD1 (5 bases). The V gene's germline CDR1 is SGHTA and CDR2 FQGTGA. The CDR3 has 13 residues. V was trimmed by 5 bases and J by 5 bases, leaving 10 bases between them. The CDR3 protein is CASSAPGNNEQFF. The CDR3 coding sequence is TGTGCCAGCAGCGCACCAGGGAACAATGAGCAGTTCTTC.

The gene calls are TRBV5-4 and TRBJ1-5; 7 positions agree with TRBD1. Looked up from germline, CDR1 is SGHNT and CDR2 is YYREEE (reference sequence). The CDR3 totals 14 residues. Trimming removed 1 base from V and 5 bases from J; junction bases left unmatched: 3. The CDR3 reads CASSLSGGDQPQHF. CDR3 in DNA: TGTGCCAGCAGCTTGTCAGGGGGGGATCAGCCCCAGCATTTT.

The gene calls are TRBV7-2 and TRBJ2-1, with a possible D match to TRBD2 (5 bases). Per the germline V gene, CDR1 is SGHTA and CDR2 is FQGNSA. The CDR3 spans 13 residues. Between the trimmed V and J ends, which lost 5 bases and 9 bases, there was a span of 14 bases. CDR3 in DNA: TGTGCCAGCAGCCAGAATCCGGGATCTGAGCAGTTCTTC. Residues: CASSQNPGSEQFF. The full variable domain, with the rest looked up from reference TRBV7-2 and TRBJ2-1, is GAGVSQSPSNKVTEKGKDVELRCDPISGHTALYWYRQSLGQGLEFLIYFQGNSAPDKSGLPSDRFSAERTGGSVSTLTIQRTQQEDSAVYLCASSQNPGSEQFFGPGTRLTVL.

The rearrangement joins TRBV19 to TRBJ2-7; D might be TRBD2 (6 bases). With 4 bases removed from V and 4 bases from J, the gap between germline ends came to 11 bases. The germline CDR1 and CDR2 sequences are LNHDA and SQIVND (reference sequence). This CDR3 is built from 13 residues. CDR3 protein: CASSKPGTYEQYF. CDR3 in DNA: TGTGCCAGTAGTAAACCTGGGACTTACGAGCAGTACTTC.

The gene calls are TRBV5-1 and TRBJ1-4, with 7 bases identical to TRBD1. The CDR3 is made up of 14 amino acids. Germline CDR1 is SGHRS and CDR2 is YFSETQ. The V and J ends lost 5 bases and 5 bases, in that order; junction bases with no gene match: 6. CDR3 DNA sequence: TGCGCCAGCAGACCTGGACAGGAGAATGAAAAACTGTTTTTT. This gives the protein CASRPGQENEKLFF.

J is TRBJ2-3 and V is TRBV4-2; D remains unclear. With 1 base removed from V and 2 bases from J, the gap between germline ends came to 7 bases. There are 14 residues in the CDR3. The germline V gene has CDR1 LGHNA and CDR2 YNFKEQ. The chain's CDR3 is CASSQGSPTDTQYF. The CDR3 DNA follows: TGTGCCAGCAGCCAAGGTTCTCCCACAGATACGCAGTATTTT.

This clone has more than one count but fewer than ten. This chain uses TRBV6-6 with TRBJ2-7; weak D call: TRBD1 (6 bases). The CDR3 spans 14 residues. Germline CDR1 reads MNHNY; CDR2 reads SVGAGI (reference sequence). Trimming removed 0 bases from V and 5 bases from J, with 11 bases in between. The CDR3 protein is CASSYSAGADEQYV. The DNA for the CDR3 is TGTGCCAGCAGTTACTCGGCAGGGGCGGACGAGCAGTACGTC.

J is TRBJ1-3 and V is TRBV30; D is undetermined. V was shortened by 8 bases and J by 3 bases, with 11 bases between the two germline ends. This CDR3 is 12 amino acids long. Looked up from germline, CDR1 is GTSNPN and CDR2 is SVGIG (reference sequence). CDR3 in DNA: TGTGCCCAGCACCCTGGTGGAAACACCATATATTTT. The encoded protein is CAQHPGGNTIYF.

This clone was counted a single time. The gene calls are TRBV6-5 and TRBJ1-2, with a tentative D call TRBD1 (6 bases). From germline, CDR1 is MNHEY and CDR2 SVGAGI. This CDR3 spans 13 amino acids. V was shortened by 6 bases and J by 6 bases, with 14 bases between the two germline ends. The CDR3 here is CASSRLQGNGYTF. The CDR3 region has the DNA TGTGCCAGCAGCCGCCTACAGGGAAATGGCTACACCTTC.

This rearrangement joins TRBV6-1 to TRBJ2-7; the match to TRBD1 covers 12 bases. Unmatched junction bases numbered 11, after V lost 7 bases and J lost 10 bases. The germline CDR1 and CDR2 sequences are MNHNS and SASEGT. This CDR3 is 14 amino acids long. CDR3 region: CASNPGGTGGFQYV. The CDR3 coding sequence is TGTGCCAGCAACCCCGGCGGGACAGGGGGCTTCCAGTACGTC.

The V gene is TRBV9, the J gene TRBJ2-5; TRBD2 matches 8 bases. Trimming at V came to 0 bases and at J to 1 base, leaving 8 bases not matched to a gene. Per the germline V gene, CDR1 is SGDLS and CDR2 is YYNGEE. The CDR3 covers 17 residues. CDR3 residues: CASSVVGIAGPQETQYF. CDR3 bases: TGTGCCAGCAGCGTAGTCGGAATAGCGGGACCCCAAGAGACCCAGTACTTC.

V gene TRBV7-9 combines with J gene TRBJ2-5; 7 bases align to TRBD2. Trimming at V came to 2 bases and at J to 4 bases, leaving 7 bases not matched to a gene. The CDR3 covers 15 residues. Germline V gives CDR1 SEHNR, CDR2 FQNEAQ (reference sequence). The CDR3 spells CASSLQGGMGETQYF. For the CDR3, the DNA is TGTGCCAGCAGCTTACAGGGAGGGATGGGAGAGACCCAGTACTTC.

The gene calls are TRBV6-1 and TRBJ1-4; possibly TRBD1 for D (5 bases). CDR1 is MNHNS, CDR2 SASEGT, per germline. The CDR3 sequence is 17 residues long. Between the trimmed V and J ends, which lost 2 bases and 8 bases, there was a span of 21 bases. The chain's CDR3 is CASSERGRVTSLEKLFF. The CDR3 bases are TGTGCCAGCAGTGAACGTGGCAGGGTTACCAGTTTGGAAAAACTGTTTTTT.

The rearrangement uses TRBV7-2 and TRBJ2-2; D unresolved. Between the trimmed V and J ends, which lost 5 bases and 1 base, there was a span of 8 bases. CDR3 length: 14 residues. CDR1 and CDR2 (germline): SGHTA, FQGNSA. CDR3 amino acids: CASSLRQNTGELFF. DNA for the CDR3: TGTGCCAGCAGCCTCCGACAGAACACCGGGGAGCTGTTTTTT. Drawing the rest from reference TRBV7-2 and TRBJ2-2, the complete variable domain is GAGVSQSPSNKVTEKGKDVELRCDPISGHTALYWYRQSLGQGLEFLIYFQGNSAPDKSGLPSDRFSAERTGGSVSTLTIQRTQQEDSAVYLCASSLRQNTGELFFGEGSRLTVL.